One and the same sample provided the 20 T cell receptor beta chains below, sequenced in a study of T-cell memory formation after mild COVID-19. One entry per CDR3 protein results from TCRdb running MiXCR on the 5' RACE reads. The profile shows roughly 240,000 distinct CDR3 sequences, 15% of them singletons. Material: PBMCs or a T cell subset sorted from them (not recorded which). Receptors were obtained from an adult woman who had mild COVID-19 (a few samples of this study predate the infection). Cell type and time point are not known.

The V gene is TRBV6-1, the J gene TRBJ1-2, with a weak D call TRBD1 (5 bases). The CDR3 has 15 residues. CDR1 is MNHNS, CDR2 SASEGT, per germline. The V and J ends lost 1 base and 4 bases respectively, with 13 bases between them. The CDR3 DNA reads TGTGCCAGCAGTGAAGGGCAGCCTGGGGGCTATGGCTACACCTTC. This translates into CASSEGQPGGYGYTF.

The chain uses TRBV20-1 and TRBJ1-5; D is undetermined. This CDR3 region has 14 residues. CDR1 is DFQATT, CDR2 SNEGSKA, per germline (reference sequence). V was shortened by 7 bases and J by 2 bases, with 15 bases between the two germline ends. The CDR3 spells CSVKDLMGNQPQHF. The CDR3 nucleotides are TGCAGTGTCAAGGACCTTATGGGCAATCAGCCCCAGCATTTT.

J is TRBJ2-7 and V is TRBV24-1; D possibly corresponds to TRBD2 (5 bases). With 11 bases removed from V and 4 bases from J, the gap between germline ends came to 11 bases. In germline, CDR1 is KGHDR, CDR2 SFDVKD. This CDR3 region has 11 residues. CDR3 in amino acids: CANTTGYEQYF. CDR3 nucleotides: TGTGCCAACACCACGGGGTACGAGCAGTACTTC.

This chain joins TRBV5-1 and TRBJ2-5; D gene uncertain. The CDR3 sequence is 14 residues long. Germline lookup yields CDR1 SGHRS and CDR2 YFSETQ. Trimming shortened V by 0 bases and J by 5 bases, and 11 bases separated the two germline ends. The CDR3 DNA follows: TGCGCCAGCAGCTTGGAGACCGGGTGGGAGACCCAGTACTTC. Its protein product is CASSLETGWETQYF. Looking up the rest from reference TRBV5-1 and TRBJ2-5 gives the full variable domain: KAGVTQTPRYLIKTRGQQVTLSCSPISGHRSVSWYQQTPGQGLQFLFEYFSETQRNKGNFPGRFSGRQFSNSRSEMNVSTLELGDSALYLCASSLETGWETQYFGPGTRLLVL.

The chain uses TRBV2 and TRBJ1-5; D is unclear. This CDR3 contains 15 residues. In germline, CDR1 is SNHLY, CDR2 FYNNEI. V lost 6 bases and J lost 4, with 16 bases in between. CDR3 nucleotides: TGTGCCAGCAGCACTGACACGCCGGCTAATCAGCCCCAGCATTTT. This translates into CASSTDTPANQPQHF.

This clonotype occurred a few times. The chain is built from TRBV12-3 or TRBV12-4 and TRBJ2-1; 11 bases are a match to TRBD2. J gave up 7 bases and V 8 bases, and 7 bases lay outside the gene matches. The CDR3 totals 14 residues. The CDR3 coding sequence is TGTGCCAGCCAACTAGCGGGAGTGCATAATGAGCAGTTCTTC. Translating gives CASQLAGVHNEQFF.

This clonotype was recorded only once. The chain joins TRBV5-1 to TRBJ2-5; D might be TRBD2 (5 bases). Germline CDR1 reads SGHRS; CDR2 reads YFSETQ. The CDR3 runs 14 residues. V lost 0 bases, J lost 4 bases, and 10 bases lay in between. The CDR3 DNA follows: TGCGCCAGCAGCTTGGCCGCGGGTCGAGAGACCCAGTACTTC. This codes for CASSLAAGRETQYF.

The table lists this clonotype with a few counts. DNA of the CDR3: TGTGCCAGCAGCTTAGGGCACAGCTACAATGAGCAGTTCTTC. Its translation: CASSLGHSYNEQFF. The rearrangement links TRBV7-2 to TRBJ2-1; D is uncertain. The CDR3 length is 14 residues. Germline V gene data show CDR1 as SGHTA and CDR2 as FQGNSA. Trimming took 1 base from V and 3 from J, leaving 7 bases between them. Full variable domain (outside the CDR3, taken from reference TRBV7-2 and TRBJ2-1): GAGVSQSPSNKVTEKGKDVELRCDPISGHTALYWYRQSLGQGLEFLIYFQGNSAPDKSGLPSDRFSAERTGGSVSTLTIQRTQQEDSAVYLCASSLGHSYNEQFFGPGTRLTVL.

The chain has TRBV7-6 and TRBJ2-3; TRBD1 agrees at 10 bases. Germline CDR1 is SGHVS and CDR2 is FNYEAQ. The CDR3 consists of 15 residues. V shed 6 bases, J shed 5 bases, and the junction held 8 bases outside the gene matches. The CDR3 DNA reads TGTGCCAGCAGTCGCCGGGACAGGGGAGTAGATACGCAGTATTTT. Amino acid sequence: CASSRRDRGVDTQYF.

The chain combines TRBV20-1 with TRBJ2-2; D gene uncertain. This CDR3 comprises 12 residues. Germline-derived CDR1 and CDR2 are DFQATT and SNEGSKA (reference sequence). Trimming cost V 3 bases and J 7 bases, with 9 bases left between them. The CDR3 sequence: CSASPGHGELFF. CDR3 in DNA: TGCAGTGCTAGTCCGGGTCACGGGGAGCTGTTTTTT.

The chain links TRBV5-8 to TRBJ1-2; 9 bases are shared with TRBD1. Trimming at V came to 0 bases and at J to 7 bases, leaving 4 bases not matched to a gene. Germline V gene lookup returns CDR1 SGHTS and CDR2 YDEGEE. The CDR3 has 14 residues. The chain's CDR3 is CASSLDRGHPGYTF. DNA of the CDR3: TGTGCCAGCAGCTTGGACAGGGGGCATCCTGGCTACACCTTC.

This clonotype has just a few counts. This chain connects TRBV27 to TRBJ2-3; 7 positions match TRBD2. V lost 5 bases to trimming and J lost 5 bases; unmatched junction nucleotides: 10. The germline V gene encodes CDR1 MNHEY and CDR2 SMNVEV (reference sequence). The CDR3 runs to 15 residues. The CDR3 sequence is CASSRRGGRQDTQYF. CDR3 bases: TGTGCCAGCAGTCGAAGGGGAGGGCGGCAAGATACGCAGTATTTT.

This clonotype was counted only a few times. This chain uses TRBV15 with TRBJ1-1; the D is unclear. In germline, CDR1 is LNHNV, CDR2 YYDKDF (reference sequence). V lost 5 bases to trimming and J lost 1 base, with 17 bases between them. The CDR3 loop spans 16 amino acids. CDR3 sequence reads: CATSDYTGWGNTEAFF. The CDR3 DNA reads TGTGCCACCAGCGACTACACCGGGTGGGGGAACACTGAAGCTTTCTTT.

The rearrangement links TRBV5-1 to TRBJ2-5, with TRBD1 matching 8 bases. The germline CDR1 and CDR2 sequences are SGHRS and YFSETQ. CDR3 length equals 18 residues. The J segment lost 4 bases and the V segment lost 4 bases, leaving 18 bases of the junction unmatched. The CDR3 is CASSQDRQGWPQRETQYF. The CDR3 DNA follows: TGCGCCAGCAGCCAAGACAGACAGGGGTGGCCCCAACGAGAGACCCAGTACTTC.

The gene calls are TRBV20-1 and TRBJ2-4; possible D gene TRBD2, 5 bases. The ends were cut back, 5 bases at V and 6 bases at J, with 11 bases in the middle. Germline-derived CDR1 and CDR2 are DFQATT and SNEGSKA (reference sequence). This CDR3 is built from 12 residues. For the CDR3, the DNA is TGCAGTGCTGAGGACTGGATAAACATTCAGTACTTC. Encoded protein: CSAEDWINIQYF.

Only a few counts were recorded for this clonotype. The chain carries TRBV11-2 and TRBJ1-1; D is possibly TRBD1 (5 bases). Trimming took 3 bases from V and 1 from J, leaving 9 bases between them. Germline V gene data show CDR1 as SGHAT and CDR2 as FQNNGV. This CDR3 has 14 residues. This chain's CDR3 is CASSFDSQNTEAFF. The CDR3 nucleotides read TGTGCCAGCAGCTTTGACAGCCAGAACACTGAAGCTTTCTTT. The variable domain in full, completed from reference TRBV11-2 and TRBJ1-1, reads EAGVAQSPRYKIIEKRQSVAFWCNPISGHATLYWYQQILGQGPKLLIQFQNNGVVDDSQLPKDRFSAERLKGVDSTLKIQPAKLEDSAVYLCASSFDSQNTEAFFGQGTRLTVV.

Ten or more counts support this clonotype. V is TRBV12-3 or TRBV12-4 and J is TRBJ1-1; 7 bases agree with TRBD1. Unmatched junction bases numbered 5, after V lost 5 bases and J lost 5 bases. This CDR3 contains 13 residues. CDR3 DNA sequence: TGTGCCAGCAGTAAGGACAGGAGGACTGAAGCTTTCTTT. As protein: CASSKDRRTEAFF.

The rearrangement links TRBV7-6 to TRBJ2-3; D may be TRBD1 (6 bases). The CDR3 runs to 16 residues. V was clipped by 0 bases and J by 1 base, with 11 bases between them. Germline loops: CDR1 SGHVS, CDR2 FNYEAQ. The CDR3 sequence is CASSLAAGARTDTQYF. In nucleotides, the CDR3 is TGTGCCAGCAGCTTAGCGGCAGGGGCCCGCACAGATACGCAGTATTTT.

This clonotype turned up a few times. The chain is built from TRBV11-2 and TRBJ2-7; possible D gene TRBD1, 7 bases. The germline CDR1 and CDR2 sequences are SGHAT and FQNNGV. The CDR3 runs 16 residues. Trimming took 5 bases from V and 2 from J, leaving 19 bases between them. This CDR3 is CASSPIGRTGPYEQYF. The CDR3 coding sequence is TGTGCCAGCAGCCCAATTGGGAGGACAGGCCCCTACGAGCAGTACTTC.

This clonotype has a handful of counts. This sequence joins TRBV6-5 and TRBJ2-3; 7 positions match TRBD2. Trimming cost V 0 bases and J 2 bases; bases outside gene matches: 2. Germline V gene lookup returns CDR1 MNHEY and CDR2 SVGAGI. The CDR3 sequence is 15 residues long. CDR3 in amino acids: CASSYSGLNTDTQYF. DNA of the CDR3: TGTGCCAGCAGTTACTCGGGACTAAACACAGATACGCAGTATTTT.